The rows below give T cell receptor beta chains drawn from one sample of a study of beta chain features in type 1 diabetes. TCRdb's copy holds only in-frame clones and misses some; the assay was immunoSEQ multiplex PCR. Here the sample spans about 900,000 clones, 17% being singletons. The sequencing input was naive CD4+ T cells from blood. These receptors were collected from a young woman in good health. CDR3s leave out the opening cysteine and the closing phenylalanine or tryptophan. Each record gives: clone size, V gene, CDR3 protein. Only some rows state a clone size, as once, few, many or a class for expanded clones.

size: few
V: TRBV5-1
CDR3: ASSLGAINEKLF

size: few
V: TRBV5-1
CDR3: ASSPDYYTGELF

size: .
V: TRBV5-6
CDR3: ASSGGVPAYEQY

size: .
V: TRBV15
CDR3: ATAGQGAVGTQY

size: .
V: TRBV4-2
CDR3: ASSQEGSGRAHEQF

size: few
V: TRBV29-1
CDR3: SVVRGGGGYEQY

size: once
V: TRBV18
CDR3: ASSFAGTRADTQY

size: .
V: TRBV20-1
CDR3: SASTGWGYT

size: .
V: TRBV4-3
CDR3: ASSQDGTSEYNEQF

size: few
V: TRBV7-2
CDR3: ASSFGNGAYEQY

size: few
V: TRBV5-1
CDR3: ASSWSLLAGGLNEQF

size: .
V: TRBV15
CDR3: ATSRAPGQGEKLF

size: few
V: TRBV28
CDR3: ASSKGLTPTYEQY

size: .
V: TRBV7-3
CDR3: ASSLGGLRYNEQF

size: .
V: TRBV15
CDR3: ATSRDRGSVEQY

size: .
V: TRBV2
CDR3: ASRSPYSGEQF

size: .
V: TRBV5-1
CDR3: ASSWGTSRSTDTQY

size: .
V: TRBV7-2
CDR3: ASSSAGLGQYNEQF

size: few
V: TRBV6-1
CDR3: ASGTIRTQY

size: few
V: TRBV11-2
CDR3: ASSLVGLGKSAIDTQY

size: .
V: TRBV7-9
CDR3: ASSLPTRSNTEAF

size: .
V: TRBV5-4
CDR3: ASRIQGARETQY

size: few
V: TRBV18
CDR3: ASSLTGDYGYT

size: few
V: TRBV6-6
CDR3: ASRKLAVPQETQY

size: .
V: TRBV7-2
CDR3: ASGKGMAYEQY

size: .
V: TRBV9
CDR3: ASSPGQGTPFSGANVLT

size: .
V: TRBV5-1
CDR3: ASRQGQGRATEAF

size: .
V: TRBV7-9
CDR3: ASSLRQAQETQY

size: .
V: TRBV6-5
CDR3: AIALAGKPGELF

size: .
V: TRBV5-1
CDR3: ASSPSRETQY

size: few
V: TRBV2
CDR3: ASSGAGYGYT

size: .
V: TRBV7-9
CDR3: ASSLFGQQETQY

size: .
V: TRBV28
CDR3: ASRSSASGANVLT

size: few
V: TRBV5-1
CDR3: ASSLLGTGADEQY

size: once
V: TRBV9
CDR3: ASSVGTGELGYPAF

size: .
V: TRBV2
CDR3: ASTQEIVLTDTQY

size: few
V: TRBV20-1
CDR3: SAREGAEAF

size: few
V: TRBV9
CDR3: ASSVAGQGNYNEQF

size: few
V: TRBV6-5
CDR3: ASCIDSGKNTEAF

size: .
V: TRBV28
CDR3: ASSFLGDTQY

size: few
V: TRBV28
CDR3: ASSYYYQPQH

size: .
V: TRBV9
CDR3: ASSWRQGPNNEQF

size: .
V: TRBV19
CDR3: ASSPGLAGAETQY

size: .
V: TRBV5-4
CDR3: ASSRTSGLQETQY